This T cell receptor (beta chain) is from a study of cytomegalovirus exposure and HLA in healthy donors. Findings and caveats of the study: The investigators catalogued under 200 TCR beta chains as cytomegalovirus-associated. Later on, analysis showed that most CMV-associated TCR beta chains appeared to be HLA-restricted. Per a later analysis, roughly 17,000 TCR beta sequences showed association with HLA alleles at 0.05 false discovery rate.

Vbeta (60) and Jbeta (13) primers were used in the PCR. TCRdb keeps only in-frame clones here, not all; method: immunoSEQ multiplex PCR. The sample consists of about 160,000 clones, just under 80% of them appearing once. With regard to this clone: Its target is unknown.

The sequenced sample consisted of PBMCs. This receptor was obtained from a woman aged 45-60 years in good health and CMV-seronegative.

Here the CDR3 reads CASSTSAGGADTIYF. The CDR3 region has the DNA TGTGCCAGCTCGACGTCAGCAGGGGGCGCAGACACCATATATTTT. The chain links TRBV18 to TRBJ1-3; 8 bases map to TRBD1. The CDR3 covers 15 residues. Germline V gives CDR1 KGHSH, CDR2 LQKENI. V trimming: 6 bases; J trimming: 8 bases; junction bases outside the gene matches: 12.